Presented here are 8 T cell receptor beta chains from one specimen sequenced in a study of cytomegalovirus exposure and HLA in healthy donors. PCR amplification relied on 60 Vbeta primers (plus 13 Jbeta primers). Using immunoSEQ multiplex PCR, the repertoire was profiled, and TCRdb retains in-frame clones only, with some absent. Of around 210,000 clones listed, approximately 78% are singletons. The specimen sequenced was PBMCs. The receptors were sampled from a woman aged 40 to 50 in good health and CMV-seronegative.

This chain links TRBV29-1 with TRBJ1-1; D may be TRBD1 (5 bases). The CDR3 covers 12 residues. Germline CDR1 SQVTM, CDR2 ANQGSEA. Trimming shortened V by 5 bases and J by 7 bases, and 14 bases separated the two germline ends. The CDR3 sequence is CSVTGYGFEAFF. In DNA form, the CDR3 reads TGCAGCGTTACAGGATACGGTTTTGAAGCTTTCTTT.

The chain is built from TRBV5-1 and TRBJ2-7, with D unclear. This CDR3 contains 15 residues. Per germline, CDR1 SGHRS and CDR2 YFSETQ. The V end lost 4 bases, the J end lost 0 bases, and 14 bases lay between the germline ends. The CDR3 is CASSARLLNSYEQYF. CDR3 DNA sequence: TGCGCCAGCAGCGCGAGACTGTTAAACTCCTACGAGCAGTACTTC.

The chain employs TRBV11-1 and TRBJ2-7; unclear D gene. This CDR3 contains 13 residues. The germline V gene has CDR1 SGHAT and CDR2 FQDESV (reference sequence). V was clipped by 5 bases and J by 6 bases, with 14 bases between them. This chain's CDR3 is CASSLSRGPEQYF. The CDR3 region has the DNA TGTGCCAGCAGCCTGTCACGAGGCCCCGAGCAGTACTTC.

V gene TRBV7-2 combines with J gene TRBJ2-3; perhaps TRBD2 as D (6 bases). Trimming removed 3 bases at V and 2 bases at J, with 9 bases between. This CDR3 has 14 residues. Germline V gives CDR1 SGHTA, CDR2 FQGNSA. CDR3 DNA sequence: TGTGCCAGCAGCTTTGGGGAGGTCACAGATACGCAGTATTTT. It encodes CASSFGEVTDTQYF.

This clone was detected a few times. The J gene is TRBJ1-5, the V gene TRBV30; D is unresolved. Germline loops: CDR1 GTSNPN, CDR2 SVGIG (reference sequence). V lost 4 bases and J lost 4, with 11 bases in between. This CDR3 region has 13 residues. The CDR3 DNA reads TGTGCCTGGACCTCTTCCTTGAATCAGCCCCAGCATTTT. It yields the protein CAWTSSLNQPQHF.

The V and J genes are TRBV28 and TRBJ1-3; 11 nucleotides match TRBD1. This CDR3 contains 20 residues. Germline lookup yields CDR1 MDHEN and CDR2 SYDVKM. Trimming took 3 bases from V and 4 from J; bases not matched to a gene: 17. CDR3 region: CASSFAYLAPDRGPGNTIYF. CDR3 sequence (DNA): TGTGCCAGCAGTTTCGCTTACCTAGCCCCGGACAGGGGGCCGGGAAACACCATATATTTT.

The chain links TRBV7-6 to TRBJ1-4; 7 positions match TRBD1. Germline trimming cut 0 bases from V and 7 bases from J; bases unmatched to any gene: 5. CDR1 is SGHVS and CDR2 is FNYEAQ in the germline V gene. The CDR3 loop spans 15 amino acids. The CDR3 spells CASSLARGRTEKLFF. The CDR3 DNA sequence: TGTGCCAGCAGCTTAGCGAGGGGGCGGACTGAAAAACTGTTTTTT.

This chain uses TRBV9 with TRBJ1-4; weak D call: TRBD1 (6 bases). V lost 0 bases and J 0 bases, leaving 6 bases between the germline ends. The CDR3 sequence is 15 residues long. CDR1 is SGDLS and CDR2 is YYNGEE in the germline V gene. The CDR3 sequence: CASSVAGATNEKLFF. The CDR3 nucleotides read TGTGCCAGCAGCGTAGCAGGGGCAACTAATGAAAAACTGTTTTTT.